Listed below are T cell receptor beta chains from one sample, sequenced in a study of human T cells and chemical hapten exposure. TCRdb called the RACE reads again in MiXCR, with one record for every CDR3 protein. The table includes some 77,000 distinct CDR3 sequences, about a tenth detected once. Sequencing used whole blood, obtained in connection with sensitization to the hapten diphenylcyclopropenone (DPC). The receptors stem from a woman in her forties or fifties with alopecia areata. Some clones in this sample may be carry-over from other donors' samples. The CDR3 runs from the conserved cysteine through the conserved F or W. Fields, in order: D gene, clone size, V gene, J gene, CDR3 DNA, CDR3 protein. The D gene is left open where the match is weak. Rows may omit the clone size; those that give it use once, few, many or a size class.

>-|-|TRBV5-5|TRBJ2-4
TGTGCCAGCAGCGCGGGACAGTTAGCCAAAAACATTCAGTACTTC
CASSAGQLAKNIQYF
>-|many|TRBV18|TRBJ1-1
TGTGCCAGCTCACCGCCTATAGTGGGACCATACGGATCTTTCTTT
CASSPPIVGPYGSFF
>-|few|TRBV7-8|TRBJ1-3
TGTGCCAGCAGCGGACGAGGGAGTAACTCTGGAAACACCATATATTTT
CASSGRGSNSGNTIYF
>TRBD1|many|TRBV7-9|TRBJ1-4
TGTGCCAGCAGCCCCGGACAGGGCGGTAATGAAAAACTGTTTTTT
CASSPGQGGNEKLFF
>-|few|TRBV29-1|TRBJ2-3
TGCAGCGCGGGCCCACGTAGCACAGATACGCAGTATTTT
CSAGPRSTDTQYF
>TRBD1|-|TRBV19|TRBJ1-5
TGTGCCAGTAGTACCTACCGACAGGGTGGATATCAGCCCCAGCATTTT
CASSTYRQGGYQPQHF
>TRBD1|-|TRBV11-3|TRBJ2-7
TGTGCCAGCAGCAACAGCAGGGGGCCCTACGAGCAGTACTTC
CASSNSRGPYEQYF
>-|-|TRBV7-2|TRBJ2-7
TGTGCCAGCAGCTTAGCGGGGGGAATCAACGAGCAGTACTTC
CASSLAGGINEQYF
>-|-|TRBV10-3|TRBJ2-3
TGTGCCATCAGTGAGGAGCCAGCTTCAACGATGGATTTT
CAISEEPASTMDF
>TRBD2|many|TRBV10-2|TRBJ2-7
TGCGCCAGCAGTTCATGGGAGGGAACCTACGAGCAGTACTTC
CASSSWEGTYEQYF
>-|few|TRBV6-6|TRBJ1-5
TGTGCCAGCAGTGGGGAGGCCAATCAGCCCCAGCATTTT
CASSGEANQPQHF
>-|few|TRBV12-3/TRBV12-4|TRBJ2-2
TGTGCCAGCTCCGTTACAGGCACCGGGGAGCTGTTTTTT
CASSVTGTGELFF
>-|-|TRBV30|TRBJ2-4
TGTGCCTTCACTAGCCCATTTAAAAACATTCAGTACTTC
CAFTSPFKNIQYF
>-|-|TRBV21-1|TRBJ1-4
TGTGCCAGCAGCAAAGGTCGGGGCAAACGTCGTGATGAAAAACTGTTTTTT
CASSKGRGKRRDEKLFF
>-|few|TRBV27|TRBJ2-1
TGTGCCAGCAGTCAGAGCTCTTGGGGATATGAGCAGTTCTTC
CASSQSSWGYEQFF
>TRBD2|few|TRBV5-4|TRBJ2-4
TGTGCCAGCAGCCCACGAGGACTAGCGGGAGGAAACAACATTCAGTACTTC
CASSPRGLAGGNNIQYF
>TRBD1|few|TRBV4-3|TRBJ1-6
TGCGCCAGCAGCCTAGGGTTGGGACAGGGTAATTCACCCCTCCACTTT
CASSLGLGQGNSPLHF
>-|-|TRBV28|TRBJ1-2
TGTGCCAGCAGTTTCCGGCAGATCGGCTATGGCTACACCTTC
CASSFRQIGYGYTF
>TRBD1|-|TRBV11-2|TRBJ1-1
TGTGCCAGCAGCTCGTTCAGGGGGGACGCTGAAGCTTTCTTT
CASSSFRGDAEAFF
>-|-|TRBV5-1|TRBJ2-2
TGCGCCAGCAGCTTCCAGGAGAACACCGGGGAGCTGTTTTTT
CASSFQENTGELFF
>TRBD1|-|TRBV3-1|TRBJ2-5
TGTGCCAGCAGCCTTTCCGGGACAGGGCAAGAGACCCAGTACTTC
CASSLSGTGQETQYF
>TRBD1|few|TRBV10-3|TRBJ2-3
TGTGCCATCAGTGGAACAGGGGGGGATACGCAGTATTTT
CAISGTGGDTQYF
>-|-|TRBV11-3|TRBJ1-1
TGTGCCAGCAGGTTAAGGTGGTCAATTGGGGCTGAAGCTTTCTTT
CASRLRWSIGAEAFF
>-|-|TRBV3-1|TRBJ1-5
TGTGCCAGCAGCCAAGAAGAGGGGTCCCAGCATTTT
CASSQEEGSQHF
>TRBD2|-|TRBV5-8|TRBJ2-3
TGTGCCAGCAGCTTCGGGGGGGCGCAGTATTTT
CASSFGGAQYF
>-|-|TRBV20-1|TRBJ1-1
TGCAGTGCTGGGGCAGGCAGGAACACTGAAGCTTTCTTT
CSAGAGRNTEAFF
>-|many|TRBV20-1|TRBJ1-6
TGCAGTGCTACTCTAATCCCGGGGGCCGGGAATTCACCCCTCCACTTT
CSATLIPGAGNSPLHF
>TRBD1|medium-sized|TRBV6-6|TRBJ2-6
TGTGCCAGCAGTGGACAGGGAAAAAGGTCTGGGGCCAACGTCCTGACTTTC
CASSGQGKRSGANVLTF
>TRBD1|few|TRBV11-2|TRBJ2-7
TGTGCCAGCAGCCCCCCGGCAGGGGGTAGGTACGAGCAGTACTTC
CASSPPAGGRYEQYF
>-|-|TRBV28|TRBJ1-4
TGTGCCAGCAGTGCATCTCCCGCCCTGCAACTGTTTTTT
CASSASPALQLFF
>TRBD2|many|TRBV9|TRBJ2-5
TGTGCCAGCAGCGGTGATACTAGCGGGAGGGACCCTTCGCAAGAGACCCAGTACTTC
CASSGDTSGRDPSQETQYF
>TRBD2|-|TRBV6-6|TRBJ2-1
TGTGCCAGCAGTTCCCCCGGGGGGGGGTACTACAATGAGCAGTTCTTC
CASSSPGGGYYNEQFF
>TRBD1|many|TRBV19|TRBJ1-2
TGTGCCAGCACGACGACAGGGGGCGGTAACTATGGCTACACCTTC
CASTTTGGGNYGYTF
>TRBD1|few|TRBV5-1|TRBJ1-3
TGCGCCAGCAGCTTGGCGACAGGGGGCGTCGGAAACACCATATATTTT
CASSLATGGVGNTIYF
>TRBD1|few|TRBV14|TRBJ1-1
TGTGCCAGCAGCCAAGATAACAGGGGACGATGGGCTTTCTTT
CASSQDNRGRWAFF
>-|many|TRBV5-1|TRBJ2-5
TGCGCCAGCTCTCGGGGGATAGGGGGCCTGGTTGCGACCCAGTACTTC
CASSRGIGGLVATQYF
>TRBD1|few|TRBV7-6|TRBJ2-7
TGTGCCAGCAGCTTAGTAGGGACAGCCAACTACGAGCAGTACTTC
CASSLVGTANYEQYF
>TRBD1|-|TRBV10-3|TRBJ2-7
TGTGCCATGGCCGGGACAGGCCGCTCCTACGAGCAGTACTTC
CAMAGTGRSYEQYF
>-|few|TRBV5-4|TRBJ1-6
TGTGCCAGCAGCTTGGCCCCGGGTATGGCGAATTCACCCCTCCACTTT
CASSLAPGMANSPLHF
>TRBD2|-|TRBV4-2|TRBJ2-7
TGTGCCAGCAGCCAAGATCCGGGAGGGTCCTACGAGCAGTACTTC
CASSQDPGGSYEQYF
>TRBD1|many|TRBV12-3/TRBV12-4|TRBJ1-4
TGTGCCAGCAGGCGGGGGACAGTAAATAATGAAAAACTGTTTTTT
CASRRGTVNNEKLFF
>-|many|TRBV7-6|TRBJ2-7
TGTGCCAGCAGCTCCTTGACTAGTTACGAGCAGTACTTC
CASSSLTSYEQYF
>-|few|TRBV20-1|TRBJ2-7
TGCAGTGCTCGACAAGCCGGAGGGGTCGGCTACGAGCAGTACTTC
CSARQAGGVGYEQYF
>TRBD2|few|TRBV5-1|TRBJ2-3
TGCGCCAGCAGCCAAGGACTAGCGGGAGGAACAGATACGCAGTATTTT
CASSQGLAGGTDTQYF
>TRBD1|-|TRBV5-8|TRBJ2-7
TGTGCCAGCAGCTTTGTCCCGGGACAGGGGGCCTACGAGCAGTACTTC
CASSFVPGQGAYEQYF
>TRBD1|many|TRBV6-6|TRBJ1-6
TGTGCCAGCAGTCTAACAGGGGCTCTGAGCAATTCACCCCTCCACTTT
CASSLTGALSNSPLHF
>-|-|TRBV19|TRBJ1-5
TGTGCCAGTAGTATACAGGCAATTCAGCCCCAGCATTTT
CASSIQAIQPQHF